The rows below give T cell receptor beta chains drawn from one sample of a study of CD8 T cells in ankylosing spondylitis. TCRdb re-called the 5' RACE reads through MiXCR, storing one row per CDR3 protein. This sample has about 450,000 distinct CDR3 sequences, with roughly 27% found just once. The sequenced sample was blood, either unsorted or a sorted T cell fraction (not recorded which). The receptors were sampled from a male donor with ankylosing spondylitis. CDR3s include the opening cysteine and the closing phenylalanine or tryptophan. D genes are given only for firm matches. Size is stated for part of the rows, as once, few or many counts, or as a class when the clone is expanded.

14	NA	NA	TRBJ1-1	TRBV4-2	CASSQDRGGGKAFF	TGTGCCAGCAGCCAAGATAGGGGAGGGGGGAAAGCTTTCTTT
15	few	NA	TRBJ2-2	TRBV29-1	CSVEEATGLAGELFF	TGCAGCGTTGAAGAGGCTACAGGCCTGGCCGGGGAGCTGTTTTTT
17	NA	TRBD2	TRBJ2-1	TRBV4-1	CASSPGLAGGFYNEQFF	TGCGCCAGCAGCCCGGGACTAGCGGGAGGGTTCTACAATGAGCAGTTCTTC
14	once	NA	TRBJ2-3	TRBV3-1	CASSQASRGDTQYF	TGTGCCAGCAGCCAAGCTTCCCGAGGAGATACGCAGTATTTT
17	NA	NA	TRBJ2-1	TRBV7-6	CASSFTALGDSYNEQFF	TGTGCCAGCAGCTTTACGGCCCTTGGGGATTCCTACAATGAGCAGTTCTTC
16	NA	TRBD2	TRBJ2-3	TRBV14	CASSQVAGGPGDTQYF	TGTGCCAGCAGCCAAGTAGCGGGAGGGCCGGGAGATACGCAGTATTTT
12	NA	NA	TRBJ1-1	TRBV12-3/TRBV12-4	CASSFPLREAFF	TGTGCCAGCAGTTTTCCGTTGAGGGAAGCTTTCTTT
14	many	TRBD2	TRBJ2-1	TRBV29-1	CSVALAGAQNEQFF	TGCAGCGTTGCCCTAGCGGGAGCACAAAATGAGCAGTTCTTC
13	few	TRBD1	TRBJ1-3	TRBV7-9	CASHLGQGDTIYF	TGTGCCAGCCACCTCGGACAGGGCGACACCATATATTTT
11	few	NA	TRBJ2-5	TRBV29-1	CSSAARETQYF	TGCAGCTCAGCGGCCCGGGAGACCCAGTACTTC
15	few	TRBD2	TRBJ2-1	TRBV20-1	CSAHLGGRGYNEQFF	TGCAGTGCTCACCTCGGCGGGAGGGGCTACAATGAGCAGTTCTTC
12	few	NA	TRBJ2-3	TRBV30	CAWSLRADTQYF	TGTGCCTGGAGTTTGAGGGCAGATACGCAGTATTTT
16	NA	TRBD1	TRBJ2-5	TRBV3-1	CASSQVSQGARETQYF	TGTGCCAGCAGCCAAGTGTCGCAGGGGGCCCGGGAGACCCAGTACTTC
14	NA	NA	TRBJ1-4	TRBV9	CASSVGRINEKLFF	TGTGCCAGCAGCGTAGGGCGGATTAATGAAAAACTGTTTTTT
14	NA	NA	TRBJ2-3	TRBV25-1	CASSDVGRTDTQYF	TGTGCCAGCAGTGATGTAGGGAGGACAGATACGCAGTATTTT
15	NA	TRBD1	TRBJ2-3	TRBV15	CATSRDTGGIDTQYF	TGTGCCACCAGCAGAGACACAGGGGGCATCGATACGCAGTATTTT
14	many	NA	TRBJ2-3	TRBV29-1	CSAWTNTAGDTQYF	TGCAGCGCGTGGACTAACACGGCGGGGGATACGCAGTATTTT
16	NA	TRBD1	TRBJ1-2	TRBV28	CASSLGRQGARYGYTF	TGTGCCAGCAGTTTAGGTCGACAGGGGGCTAGATATGGCTACACCTTC
15	few	NA	TRBJ2-6	TRBV4-1	CASSQASSGANVLTF	TGCGCCAGCAGCCAAGCATCATCTGGGGCCAACGTCCTGACTTTC
15	few	TRBD1	TRBJ2-7	TRBV5-5	CASSLVPGQIYEQYF	TGTGCCAGCAGCTTGGTTCCGGGACAGATCTACGAGCAGTACTTC
19	NA	TRBD2	TRBJ2-3	TRBV24-1	CATSGSGRGLAGHTDTQYF	TGTGCCACCAGTGGCTCCGGACGAGGACTAGCGGGACACACAGATACGCAGTATTTT
15	NA	TRBD2	TRBJ2-2	TRBV5-1	CASGFGLAGTGELFF	TGCGCCAGCGGGTTCGGACTAGCAGGCACCGGGGAGCTGTTTTTT
13	NA	NA	TRBJ2-3	TRBV6-6	CASSHPTTDTQYF	TGTGCCAGCAGCCACCCCACCACAGATACGCAGTATTTT
13	NA	NA	TRBJ2-7	TRBV18	CASSRLDSYEQYF	TGTGCCAGCTCACGGTTGGACTCCTACGAGCAGTACTTC
16	few	TRBD1	TRBJ2-2	TRBV7-2	CASSQRGTGSTGELFF	TGTGCCAGCAGCCAAAGGGGGACAGGGAGCACCGGGGAGCTGTTTTTT
14	few	NA	TRBJ2-1	TRBV5-1	CASSLGLDLNEQFF	TGCGCCAGCAGCTTGGGCCTGGACCTGAATGAGCAGTTCTTC
15	NA	NA	TRBJ2-3	TRBV12-3/TRBV12-4	CASSPGRVVTDTQYF	TGTGCCAGCTCCCCCGGGCGCGTTGTCACAGATACGCAGTATTTT
13	few	NA	TRBJ1-2	TRBV20-1	CSVSREANYGYTF	TGCAGTGTTTCACGGGAGGCTAACTATGGCTACACCTTC
16	NA	NA	TRBJ2-3	TRBV10-1	CASSRGQSISTDTQYF	TGCGCCAGCAGTAGAGGACAGTCGATCAGCACAGATACGCAGTATTTT
14	few	TRBD1	TRBJ2-7	TRBV20-1	CSAEDRGDSYEQYF	TGCAGTGCGGAGGACAGGGGGGATTCCTACGAGCAGTACTTC
14	NA	NA	TRBJ2-3	TRBV5-1	CASSLAGMTDTQYF	TGCGCCAGCAGCCTGGCCGGGATGACAGATACGCAGTATTTT
11	many	NA	TRBJ1-2	TRBV12-3/TRBV12-4	CASSPSYGYTF	TGTGCCAGCAGCCCCTCCTATGGCTACACCTTC
14	few	NA	TRBJ2-3	TRBV12-3/TRBV12-4	CASSHPDLSDTQYF	TGTGCCAGCAGTCACCCGGACCTTTCAGATACGCAGTATTTT
15	few	NA	TRBJ1-5	TRBV7-2	CASSLDSSYHQPQHF	TGTGCCAGCAGCTTAGACAGCTCGTACCATCAGCCCCAGCATTTT
16	few	TRBD1	TRBJ2-3	TRBV7-2	CASRSTGTGGRDTQYF	TGTGCCAGCAGATCCACCGGGACAGGGGGCAGAGATACGCAGTATTTT
16	NA	NA	TRBJ2-1	TRBV7-2	CASSTSESSGRNEQFF	TGTGCCAGCAGCACCTCGGAGAGTAGCGGAAGGAATGAGCAGTTCTTC
15	few	TRBD2	TRBJ2-1	TRBV20-1	CSAPRTSGENNEQFF	TGCAGTGCTCCACGGACTAGCGGGGAAAACAATGAGCAGTTCTTC
16	NA	TRBD2	TRBJ2-4	TRBV4-1	CASSHPTSGPGNIQYF	TGCGCCAGCAGCCATCCCACTAGCGGCCCTGGCAACATTCAGTACTTC
14	NA	NA	TRBJ1-2	TRBV2	CASIKGGVNYGYTF	TGTGCCAGCATCAAAGGAGGGGTTAACTATGGCTACACCTTC
16	NA	NA	TRBJ2-6	TRBV12-3/TRBV12-4	CASSLDVGSGANVLTF	TGTGCCAGCTCCCTGGACGTGGGTTCTGGGGCCAACGTCCTGACTTTC
13	few	NA	TRBJ1-5	TRBV20-1	CSASSLGNQPQHF	TGCAGTGCTAGTAGTCTAGGGAATCAGCCCCAGCATTTT
15	NA	NA	TRBJ2-3	TRBV20-1	CSASYAGRAADTQYF	TGCAGTGCTAGCTACGCGGGTCGGGCCGCAGATACGCAGTATTTT
13	once	NA	TRBJ1-2	TRBV20-1	CSARVVAFYGYTF	TGCAGTGCTAGAGTGGTAGCATTCTATGGCTACACCTTC
14	NA	TRBD1	TRBJ1-1	TRBV20-1	CSASTQGGDTEAFF	TGCAGTGCTAGTACCCAGGGGGGGGACACTGAAGCTTTCTTT
16	few	NA	TRBJ2-3	TRBV5-1	CASSRLNGGSTDTQYF	TGCGCCAGCAGCCGGCTTAATGGGGGTAGCACAGATACGCAGTATTTT
16	few	NA	TRBJ1-2	TRBV20-1	CSASRERGAGGYGYTF	TGCAGTGCTTCAAGGGAGCGGGGGGCCGGAGGCTATGGCTACACCTTC
16	NA	NA	TRBJ1-4	TRBV6-1	CASSPRQGTGEEKLFF	TGTGCCAGCAGCCCGCGCCAGGGGACGGGTGAAGAAAAACTGTTTTTT
18	NA	NA	TRBJ2-1	TRBV12-3/TRBV12-4	CASSPLRGPTSSYNEQFF	TGTGCCAGCAGTCCCCTTCGGGGCCCAACAAGCTCCTACAATGAGCAGTTCTTC
16	NA	TRBD2	TRBJ2-7	TRBV6-1	CASSPPSGRMVYEQYF	TGTGCCAGCAGCCCCCCAAGCGGGAGGATGGTCTACGAGCAGTACTTC
14	NA	NA	TRBJ2-3	TRBV5-1	CASSLAADTDTQYF	TGCGCCAGCAGCTTGGCAGCGGACACAGATACGCAGTATTTT
14	NA	NA	TRBJ2-7	TRBV29-1	CSVEVGARAYEQYF	TGCAGCGTTGAAGTGGGGGCTAGAGCCTACGAGCAGTACTTC
13	NA	NA	TRBJ1-1	TRBV6-2/TRBV6-3	CASTDLTNTEAFF	TGTGCCAGCACCGACCTAACCAACACTGAAGCTTTCTTT
15	NA	NA	TRBJ2-3	TRBV7-9	CASSPRLGRTDTQYF	TGTGCCAGCAGCCCTAGACTTGGACGCACAGATACGCAGTATTTT
15	few	TRBD2	TRBJ2-1	TRBV12-3/TRBV12-4	CASSFRLAVDNEQFF	TGTGCCAGCAGTTTTCGTCTAGCGGTCGATAATGAGCAGTTCTTC
14	many	TRBD2	TRBJ2-1	TRBV20-1	CSAPGLAGYNEQFF	TGCAGTGCCCCGGGACTAGCAGGATACAATGAGCAGTTCTTC
16	few	TRBD1	TRBJ1-2	TRBV3-1	CASSQDLGQGDYGYTF	TGTGCCAGCAGCCAAGATTTAGGACAGGGGGATTATGGCTACACCTTC
18	NA	TRBD2	TRBJ2-1	TRBV5-1	CASSLRGLVEGSYNEQFF	TGCGCCAGCAGCTTGAGGGGACTAGTTGAAGGCTCCTACAATGAGCAGTTCTTC